The 2 T cell receptor beta chains below come from one sample, sequenced in a study of vaccination effects on CD4 cells after COVID-19. The authors isolated CD4+ T cells after more than eight days of culture. All study participants received two doses of BNT162b2 or mRNA-1273 vaccine. TCRdb's table, derived via immunoSEQ multiplex PCR, lists solely in-frame clones and lacks some. The repertoire holds about 66,000 clones, with around 80% as singletons. These TCRs' antigens remain unknown. Sequencing was performed on CD4+ T cells from PBMCs cultured without peptide, taken after COVID-19 vaccination. These TCRs come from a human donor who received a COVID-19 vaccine.

This clone was counted a few times. This chain links TRBV5-4 with TRBJ1-3; weak D call: TRBD1 (5 bases). Germline V lookup: CDR1 SGHNT, CDR2 YYREEE (reference sequence). The V end was cut by 4 bases, the J end by 2 bases, with 10 bases between. This CDR3 spans 14 amino acids. CDR3 in DNA: TGTGCCAGCAGCACCCGGGGGGCTGGAAACACCATATATTTT. As protein: CASSTRGAGNTIYF.

The rearrangement links TRBV6-5 to TRBJ1-5; no reliable D call. The V and J ends lost 4 bases and 0 bases respectively, with 4 bases between them. The CDR3 spans 13 residues. Germline CDR1 is MNHEY and CDR2 is SVGAGI. CDR3 in amino acids: CASSWVSNQPQHF. The CDR3 bases are TGTGCCAGCAGTTGGGTTAGCAATCAGCCCCAGCATTTT.